Below are 30 T cell receptor beta chains sequenced from a single sample in a study of OX40 agonist ivuxolimab in advanced cancers. Method: immunoSEQ multiplex PCR; TCRdb's copy keeps in-frame clones and lacks some. The sample holds about 20,000 clones, under 90% seen once. This specimen consisted of CD4+ or CD8+ T cells sorted from blood, obtained in a trial of the OX40 agonist ivuxolimab. All receptors derive from an adult with an advanced solid tumor such as melanoma, head and neck, liver or kidney cancer.

The V and J genes are TRBV5-1 and TRBJ2-1, with a possible D match to TRBD2 (5 bases). With 0 bases removed from V and 6 bases from J, the gap between germline ends came to 16 bases. CDR3 length: 16 residues. Germline CDR1 and CDR2: SGHRS and YFSETQ. This chain's CDR3 is CASSLAGILTGNEQFF. In DNA, the CDR3 is TGCGCCAGCAGCTTGGCCGGGATCTTAACGGGCAATGAGCAGTTCTTC.

This rearrangement joins TRBV6-5 to TRBJ2-7; no firm D call. V dropped 6 bases and J dropped 0 bases, with 12 bases sitting between them. The CDR3 has 14 amino acids. Germline V gives CDR1 MNHEY, CDR2 SVGAGI. CDR3 sequence (DNA): TGTGCCAGCAGCCCCCGGACGTCCTCCTACGAGCAGTACTTC. This codes for CASSPRTSSYEQYF.

The V gene is TRBV7-9, the J gene TRBJ2-3, with D unclear. The CDR3 loop spans 16 amino acids. CDR1 SEHNR and CDR2 FQNEAQ come from the germline V gene (reference sequence). V gave up 5 bases and J gave up 1 base, with 16 bases separating them. CDR3 amino acids: CASSPWQRHGTDTQYF. The CDR3 DNA reads TGTGCCAGCAGCCCGTGGCAGAGGCACGGCACAGATACGCAGTATTTT.

The chain employs TRBV27 and TRBJ2-5, with TRBD1 as a possible D gene (6 bases). Trimming removed 2 bases from V and 5 bases from J, with 12 bases in between. The CDR3 loop spans 14 amino acids. The germline gives CDR1 MNHEY, CDR2 SMNVEV (reference sequence). CDR3 in DNA: TGTGCCAGCAGTTTACAGGGGATCTCGGAGACCCAGTACTTC. Its protein product is CASSLQGISETQYF.

This clone was detected once. The chain is built from TRBV7-6 and TRBJ1-5; the D gene is possibly TRBD1 (6 bases). V dropped 5 bases and J dropped 6 bases, with 14 bases sitting between them. Germline CDR1 SGHVS, CDR2 FNYEAQ. This CDR3 contains 14 residues. The CDR3 DNA reads TGTGCCAGCAGCGAAGGGGGGATGGGTCAGCCCCAGCATTTT. The encoded protein is CASSEGGMGQPQHF.

CDR3 sequence reads: CASSLQGANTEAFF. Written as DNA, the CDR3 is TGTGCCAGCAGTTTGCAAGGGGCGAACACTGAAGCTTTCTTT. The rearrangement links TRBV6-5 to TRBJ1-1, with a tentative D call TRBD1 (5 bases). The V gene's germline CDR1 is MNHEY and CDR2 SVGAGI. V lost 4 bases and J 1 base, leaving 10 bases between the germline ends. The CDR3 consists of 14 residues.

The V call is TRBV6-9, the J call TRBJ1-6; no clear D. This CDR3 has 12 residues. Germline V CDR1 and CDR2: MNHGY, SVAAGI. V was pared by 3 bases and J by 7 bases, with 4 bases between. CDR3 amino acids: CASSYSNSPLHF. The CDR3 DNA sequence: TGTGCCAGCAGTTACTCCAATTCACCCCTCCACTTT.

The rearrangement links TRBV5-4 to TRBJ1-1; the D is unclear. The CDR3 sequence is 12 residues long. Trimming shortened V by 3 bases and J by 5 bases, and 8 bases separated the two germline ends. Per the germline V gene, CDR1 is SGHNT and CDR2 is YYREEE (reference sequence). The CDR3, as DNA: TGTGCCAGCAGCTACAGCGGAACTGAAGCTTTCTTT. Its protein is CASSYSGTEAFF.

V and J are TRBV7-6 and TRBJ1-1, with D unclear. Germline V lookup: CDR1 SGHVS, CDR2 FNYEAQ. Trimming pared 0 bases from V and 3 bases from J, leaving 8 bases between. The CDR3 is 14 residues long. The DNA of the CDR3 is TGTGCCAGCAGCTTAGCGGGTTTGGACACTGAAGCTTTCTTT. This codes for CASSLAGLDTEAFF.

The rearrangement uses TRBV27 and TRBJ1-1; D gene ambiguous. This CDR3 has 16 residues. Germline V gene sequence: CDR1 MNHEY, CDR2 SMNVEV (reference sequence). V was clipped by 4 bases and J by 0 bases, with 15 bases between them. The CDR3 protein is CASSSRSGEMNTEAFF. The CDR3 DNA is TGTGCCAGCAGTTCCCGGTCCGGGGAGATGAACACTGAAGCTTTCTTT.

This sequence joins TRBV7-9 and TRBJ1-1; perhaps TRBD1 as D (5 bases). This CDR3 is 15 amino acids long. The germline CDR1 and CDR2 sequences are SEHNR and FQNEAQ (reference sequence). Trimming left V 8 bases short and J 1 base short, with 17 bases between. CDR3 protein: CASGTPRGGNTEAFF. In DNA form, the CDR3 reads TGTGCCAGCGGGACCCCGCGGGGGGGGAACACTGAAGCTTTCTTT.

The gene calls are TRBV2 and TRBJ2-2; 9 nucleotides match TRBD1. This CDR3 has 10 amino acids. Germline V gene lookup returns CDR1 SNHLY and CDR2 FYNNEI. The ends lost 6 bases at V and 13 bases at J; junction bases unmatched: 0. The CDR3 DNA reads TGTGCCAGCAGGGGACAGGGGCTGTTTTTT. This codes for CASRGQGLFF.

The gene calls are TRBV7-9 and TRBJ2-7; 9 bases line up with TRBD2. Germline loops: CDR1 SEHNR, CDR2 FQNEAQ (reference sequence). Trimming at V came to 1 base and at J to 0 bases, leaving 4 bases not matched to a gene. The CDR3 runs 16 residues. The DNA of the CDR3 is TGTGCCAGCAGCTTAGACCCTAGCGGGGACTCCTACGAGCAGTACTTC. This encodes CASSLDPSGDSYEQYF.

This clone appeared once. The chain uses TRBV5-4 and TRBJ2-1; D is ambiguous. Per the germline V gene, CDR1 is SGHNT and CDR2 is YYREEE (reference sequence). This CDR3 is built from 16 residues. V lost 0 bases, J lost 8 bases, and 18 bases lay in between. The CDR3 region is CASSLVSGSRSDEQFF. The CDR3 nucleotides are TGTGCCAGCAGCTTGGTCAGTGGCTCCCGATCGGATGAGCAGTTCTTC.

This rearrangement joins TRBV6-1 to TRBJ2-2; TRBD2 matches at 7 bases. There are 14 residues in the CDR3. Germline loops: CDR1 MNHNS, CDR2 SASEGT. V lost 8 bases and J lost 3; bases outside the gene matches: 6. The CDR3 sequence is CASGTSVYTGELFF. In nucleotides, the CDR3 is TGTGCCAGCGGTACTAGCGTATACACCGGGGAGCTGTTTTTT.

In its sample, this clone is medium-sized. The rearrangement uses TRBV6-6 and TRBJ2-7; 10 bases agree with TRBD1. CDR3 length: 16 amino acids. The V and J ends lost 5 bases and 4 bases, in that order; junction bases with no gene match: 11. The germline V gene has CDR1 MNHNY and CDR2 SVGAGI (reference sequence). The DNA of the CDR3 is TGTGCCAGCAGTGCCGCCCTGGGGACAGGGGCGTACGAGCAGTACTTC. It codes for CASSAALGTGAYEQYF.

V is TRBV9 and J is TRBJ2-5, with TRBD1 matching 7 bases. The V gene's germline CDR1 is SGDLS and CDR2 YYNGEE. CDR3 size: 15 residues. The V gene end was trimmed by 3 bases and the J gene end by 0 bases; junction bases not matched to a gene: 5. CDR3 loop: CASSGTGAHQETQYF. Here the CDR3 DNA reads TGTGCCAGCAGCGGAACAGGGGCCCACCAAGAGACCCAGTACTTC.

This clone was seen a handful of times. The rearrangement uses TRBV6-4 and TRBJ2-1; D perhaps matches TRBD2 (5 bases). This CDR3 has 15 amino acids. Germline V CDR1 and CDR2: MRHNA, SNTAGT. V gave up 0 bases and J gave up 6 bases, with 12 bases separating them. The CDR3 DNA follows: TGTGCCAGCAGTGACTCGAATGGGGAGATCAATGAGCAGTTCTTC. This translates into CASSDSNGEINEQFF.

This clone came up once. The chain joins TRBV7-9 to TRBJ2-7; 9 positions match TRBD1. Germline assignment: CDR1 SEHNR and CDR2 FQNEAQ (reference sequence). The CDR3 is made up of 16 amino acids. V dropped 2 bases and J dropped 2; count of bases not matched to a gene: 7. CDR3 amino acids: CASSLYRGQGPYEQYF. DNA for the CDR3: TGTGCCAGCAGCTTATACAGGGGACAGGGCCCCTACGAGCAGTACTTC.

The V and J genes are TRBV29-1 and TRBJ2-7, with D possibly TRBD1 on 6 matching bases. The CDR3 is 11 amino acids. CDR1 SQVTM and CDR2 ANQGSEA come from the germline V gene. Trimming left V 6 bases short and J 5 bases short, with 11 bases between. The CDR3 DNA reads as TGCAGCGTCAGGGACAACAACGAGCAGTACTTC. It translates to CSVRDNNEQYF.

The chain carries TRBV29-1 and TRBJ2-3, with 7 bases lining up with TRBD2. The length of the CDR3 is 14 residues. The V gene's germline CDR1 is SQVTM and CDR2 ANQGSEA. The J segment lost 0 bases and the V segment lost 4 bases, leaving 4 bases of the junction unmatched. The CDR3 is CSVGAGVSTDTQYF. The DNA of the CDR3 is TGCAGCGTTGGGGCGGGGGTTAGCACAGATACGCAGTATTTT.

V usage is TRBV5-6 and J usage is TRBJ2-7, with D unresolved. Germline assignment: CDR1 SGHDT and CDR2 YYEEEE. CDR3 size: 13 residues. V lost 0 bases and J 3 bases, leaving 7 bases between the germline ends. This CDR3 reads CASSLGFVYEQYF. CDR3 nucleotides: TGTGCCAGCAGCTTGGGCTTTGTCTACGAGCAGTACTTC.

This chain connects TRBV5-1 to TRBJ1-6; D not certain. This CDR3 is 15 amino acids long. V was shortened by 0 bases and J by 3 bases, with 7 bases between the two germline ends. Per the germline V gene, CDR1 is SGHRS and CDR2 is YFSETQ. This CDR3 is CASSLEASYNSPLHF. CDR3 nucleotide sequence: TGCGCCAGCAGCTTGGAAGCCAGCTATAATTCACCCCTCCACTTT.

The V call is TRBV6-1, the J call TRBJ1-3; D uncertain. Germline-derived CDR1 and CDR2 are MNHNS and SASEGT. V shed 2 bases and J shed 2 bases, with 7 bases lying between them. CDR3 length equals 14 residues. CDR3 coding DNA: TGTGCCAGCAGTGAATTGGGAGCTGGAAACACCATATATTTT. Translating gives CASSELGAGNTIYF.

This chain joins TRBV7-9 and TRBJ2-3, with TRBD2 as a possible D gene (5 bases). Germline V CDR1 and CDR2: SEHNR, FQNEAQ (reference sequence). This CDR3 comprises 17 residues. Deletions cut 5 bases from V and 3 bases from J, with 21 bases between. The CDR3 is CASSLLFEGEATDTQYF. The CDR3 coding sequence is TGTGCCAGCAGCCTCCTTTTTGAGGGTGAAGCGACAGATACGCAGTATTTT.

The rearrangement links TRBV4-2 to TRBJ2-1; TRBD2 might be the D (6 bases). V was shortened by 3 bases and J by 9 bases, with 12 bases between the two germline ends. The CDR3 runs to 13 residues. Germline CDR1 and CDR2: LGHNA and YNFKEQ. CDR3 region: CASSQGGIGEQFF. CDR3 nucleotides: TGTGCCAGCAGCCAGGGCGGGATCGGTGAGCAGTTCTTC.

The table lists this clone with a count of one. The V call is TRBV25-1, the J call TRBJ2-3; no clear D gene. Germline CDR1 MGHDK, CDR2 SYGVNS. This CDR3 region has 11 residues. V dropped 1 base and J dropped 4 bases, with 0 bases sitting between them. DNA of the CDR3: TGTGCCAGCAGTGAATCAGATACGCAGTATTTT. It yields the protein CASSESDTQYF.

This sequence joins TRBV11-2 and TRBJ1-1, with D unresolved. With 5 bases removed from V and 3 bases from J, the gap between germline ends came to 7 bases. The CDR3 has 12 residues. The germline V gene has CDR1 SGHAT and CDR2 FQNNGV. The CDR3 DNA reads as TGTGCCAGCAGCCCGAGTCACACTGAAGCTTTCTTT. Residues: CASSPSHTEAFF.

The chain combines TRBV25-1 with TRBJ1-2; TRBD1 matches 7 bases. This CDR3 region has 11 residues. Unmatched junction bases numbered 1, after V lost 6 bases and J lost 6 bases. Per germline, CDR1 MGHDK and CDR2 SYGVNS. DNA for the CDR3: TGTGCCAGCAGAACAGGGGATGGCTACACCTTC. It translates to CASRTGDGYTF.

This clone appeared once. The chain joins TRBV5-6 to TRBJ1-2, with TRBD1 identical over 8 bases. V shed 4 bases, J shed 4 bases, and the junction held 15 bases outside the gene matches. Germline V lookup: CDR1 SGHDT, CDR2 YYEEEE. This CDR3 spans 17 amino acids. The DNA of the CDR3 is TGTGCCAGCAGCCCAAGTGGGACAGGAGCCTTCCCCTATGGCTACACCTTC. Translating it yields CASSPSGTGAFPYGYTF. The full variable domain, in which reference TRBV5-6 and TRBJ1-2 provide the parts outside the CDR3, is DAGVTQSPTHLIKTRGQQVTLRCSPKSGHDTVSWYQQALGQGPQFIFQYYEEEERQRGNFPDRFSGHQFPNYSSELNVNALLLGDSALYLCASSPSGTGAFPYGYTFGSGTRLTVV.